This entry features one T cell receptor beta chain sequence. This sample is drawn from a study of cytomegalovirus exposure and HLA in healthy donors. CDR1 LNHDA and CDR2 SQIVND come from the germline V gene (reference sequence). The CDR3 covers 17 residues. V shed 1 base and J 7 bases; nucleotides not matched to a gene: 10. Amplification used 60 Vbeta primers and 13 Jbeta primers. Repertoires were generated with immunoSEQ multiplex PCR, while TCRdb's copy carries only in-frame clones and drops some. The repertoire holds roughly 130,000 clones, about two thirds seen once, with around 7% in the top ten.

The receptor comes from a man aged 40-55 years in good health and CMV-seropositive. The rearrangement joins TRBV19 to TRBJ2-1, with 10 bases that match TRBD2. Sequences were obtained from PBMCs. The CDR3 nucleotides are TGTGCCAGTAGTATAGCCGGACTAGCGGTCGGGCCAAATGAGCAGTTCTTC. Amino acid sequence: CASSIAGLAVGPNEQFF.